The 20 T cell receptor beta chains below were found in one sample sequenced in a study of T cell responses to AZD1222 COVID-19 vaccine. This table comes from immunoSEQ multiplex PCR, and its TCRdb copy is limited to in-frame clones, with some not included. The repertoire includes 90,000 to 95,000 clones, nearly 90% of them detected once, and 15% to 20% sits in the top ten. Sequencing used peripheral blood, obtained on day 0 of AZD1222 vaccination. All receptors come from an adult in good health.

The rearrangement uses TRBV6-6 and TRBJ2-1; the match to TRBD2 covers 7 bases. The CDR3 contains 13 residues. V was clipped by 3 bases and J by 10 bases; unmatched bases: 6. Germline CDR1 reads MNHNY; CDR2 reads SVGAGI (reference sequence). CDR3 region: CASSYSSGDEQFF. CDR3 in DNA: TGTGCCAGCAGTTATTCGAGCGGGGACGAGCAGTTCTTC.

This chain connects TRBV7-9 to TRBJ2-7; weak D call: TRBD2 (6 bases). Germline loops: CDR1 SEHNR, CDR2 FQNEAQ (reference sequence). V lost 6 bases, J lost 0 bases, and 21 bases lay in between. This CDR3 region has 17 residues. The CDR3 DNA sequence: TGTGCCAGCAGACTCATCAAAGGAGGGCCATTCTCCTACGAGCAGTACTTC. This sequence encodes CASRLIKGGPFSYEQYF.

The rearrangement uses TRBV5-1 and TRBJ2-2; 7 nucleotides match TRBD1. CDR1 and CDR2 (germline): SGHRS, YFSETQ. V lost 4 bases and J lost 7; bases outside the gene matches: 7. The CDR3 consists of 14 residues. The CDR3 DNA is TGCGCCAGCAGCCGCGGACAGGTTGGCGGGGAGCTGTTTTTT. This sequence encodes CASSRGQVGGELFF.

The chain joins TRBV19 to TRBJ1-6, with a possible D match to TRBD1 (5 bases). This CDR3 spans 16 amino acids. The V and J ends lost 3 bases and 10 bases respectively, with 19 bases between them. Germline CDR1 and CDR2: LNHDA and SQIVND (reference sequence). In nucleotides, the CDR3 is TGTGCCAGTAGTATCGGAGGGACCTTGGGGAGCTCACCCCTCCACTTT. Amino acid sequence: CASSIGGTLGSSPLHF.

The CDR3 DNA reads as TGTGCCAGCAGTGACTCGGCGGGGGGCTACAATGAGCAGTTCTTC. It encodes CASSDSAGGYNEQFF. The chain links TRBV6-4 to TRBJ2-1; 8 nucleotides match TRBD2. V lost 0 bases to trimming and J lost 3 bases; unmatched junction nucleotides: 1. The length of the CDR3 is 15 residues. CDR1 and CDR2 (germline): MRHNA, SNTAGT.

The V call is TRBV12-3 or TRBV12-4, the J call TRBJ2-7; D is undetermined. V dropped 1 base and J dropped 7 bases, with 8 bases sitting between them. CDR3 length equals 12 residues. Here the CDR3 DNA reads TGTGCCAGCAGTTTAGGTTACGGAGAGCAGTACTTC. This codes for CASSLGYGEQYF.

The V gene is TRBV12-3 or TRBV12-4, the J gene TRBJ1-1; 7 nucleotides align to TRBD1. Trimming removed 6 bases from V and 4 bases from J; junction bases left unmatched: 5. The CDR3 covers 13 residues. The CDR3 DNA reads TGTGCCAGCAGCCTAACAGGGGTCACTGAAGCTTTCTTT. It yields the protein CASSLTGVTEAFF.

The sample holds one count of this clone. The genes are TRBV28 and TRBJ2-7; 12 bases align to TRBD2. CDR1 MDHEN and CDR2 SYDVKM come from the germline V gene. The CDR3 contains 14 residues. V gave up 11 bases and J gave up 4 bases; unmatched junction bases: 9. The CDR3 DNA sequence: TGTGCCGGATCGACTAGCGGGAGTCGTTACGAGCAGTACTTC. Its translation is CAGSTSGSRYEQYF.

This clone was picked up one time. The rearrangement links TRBV4-3 to TRBJ2-3; D remains unclear. Per the germline V gene, CDR1 is LGHNA and CDR2 is YSLEER. The ends were cut back, 8 bases at V and 2 bases at J, with 14 bases in the middle. The CDR3 runs to 14 residues. Here the CDR3 DNA reads TGCGCCAGCGGAAATGGAGCCCACACAGATACGCAGTATTTT. Amino acid sequence: CASGNGAHTDTQYF.

The chain is built from TRBV5-1 and TRBJ1-4; possibly TRBD1 for D (5 bases). This CDR3 is 15 amino acids long. V lost 1 base and J lost 2, with 9 bases in between. Germline V lookup: CDR1 SGHRS, CDR2 YFSETQ. The DNA for the CDR3 is TGCGCCAGCAGCTTGCAGGGTCATACTAATGAAAAACTGTTTTTT. Protein product: CASSLQGHTNEKLFF.

The chain carries TRBV18 and TRBJ2-2, with 9 bases that match TRBD2. The CDR3 length is 17 residues. Per germline, CDR1 KGHSH and CDR2 LQKENI. J was trimmed by 0 bases and V by 0 bases; bases with no gene match: 2. This CDR3 is CASSPPASGTNTGELFF. Here the CDR3 DNA reads TGTGCCAGCTCACCACCGGCTAGCGGGACGAACACCGGGGAGCTGTTTTTT.

This chain's CDR3 is CASSFLTRGSYNSPLHF. CDR3 DNA: TGTGCCAGCAGTTTCCTCACCAGGGGGTCCTATAATTCACCCCTCCACTTT. J is TRBJ1-6 and V is TRBV27; 7 bases are shared with TRBD1. CDR1 MNHEY and CDR2 SMNVEV come from the germline V gene (reference sequence). This CDR3 has 17 amino acids. Losses at the gene ends were 3 bases for V and 1 base for J; bases not matched to a gene: 6.

V usage is TRBV7-2 and J usage is TRBJ2-3; unclear D gene. V was cut by 5 bases and J by 4 bases, with 16 bases left in between. The CDR3 loop spans 15 amino acids. Germline lookup yields CDR1 SGHTA and CDR2 FQGNSA. The CDR3 reads CASSDSWPSPDTQYF. The CDR3 region has the DNA TGTGCCAGCAGCGACTCGTGGCCATCACCAGATACGCAGTATTTT.

This chain connects TRBV7-9 to TRBJ1-1; 10 positions match TRBD1. The J segment lost 2 bases and the V segment lost 5 bases, leaving 8 bases of the junction unmatched. This CDR3 has 16 amino acids. Germline V gene lookup returns CDR1 SEHNR and CDR2 FQNEAQ (reference sequence). Here the CDR3 DNA reads TGTGCCAGCAGCGACCGGGACAGGGGACCAAACACTGAAGCTTTCTTT. Translation: CASSDRDRGPNTEAFF.

The J gene is TRBJ1-2, the V gene TRBV11-2; D is unresolved. Trimming left V 2 bases short and J 8 bases short, with 12 bases between. The CDR3 totals 13 residues. Germline CDR1 and CDR2: SGHAT and FQNNGV. The chain's CDR3 is CASSLIPEGGYTF. The CDR3 bases are TGTGCCAGCAGCTTAATCCCGGAGGGCGGCTACACCTTC.

CDR3 nucleotide sequence: TGTGCCAGCAGCTCCCGAGAAAGCGATCAGCCCCAGCATTTT. This encodes CASSSRESDQPQHF. This sequence joins TRBV7-9 and TRBJ1-5; no definite D call. V lost 4 bases and J lost 5, with 12 bases in between. Germline V gives CDR1 SEHNR, CDR2 FQNEAQ (reference sequence). This CDR3 spans 14 amino acids.

This chain connects TRBV14 to TRBJ2-7; 8 bases match TRBD2. Per the germline V gene, CDR1 is SGHDN and CDR2 is FVKESK. This CDR3 has 16 amino acids. V gave up 1 base and J gave up 6 bases; unmatched junction bases: 11. CDR3 DNA: TGTGCCAGCAGCCAAGGTGTGGGACTAGGAGGCGCCGAGCAGTACTTC. This gives the protein CASSQGVGLGGAEQYF.

This chain uses TRBV12-3 or TRBV12-4 with TRBJ1-2; D unclear. The CDR3 consists of 13 residues. The germline V and J ends were trimmed by 6 bases and 4 bases, with 12 bases remaining between them. CDR3 bases: TGTGCCAGCAGGAGTTCACTTCTCTATGGCTACACCTTC. This codes for CASRSSLLYGYTF.

The chain uses TRBV7-3 and TRBJ2-5; 7 bases line up with TRBD2. There are 15 residues in the CDR3. Germline V gives CDR1 SGHTA, CDR2 FQGTGA. J was trimmed by 2 bases and V by 4 bases; bases with no gene match: 7. This CDR3 reads CASSSQPSGQETQYF. The CDR3 nucleotides are TGTGCCAGCAGCTCCCAGCCTAGCGGACAAGAGACCCAGTACTTC.

The DNA for the CDR3 is TGTGCCAGCAGAGTTAGGAGATCATACAATGAGCAGTTCTTC. Protein product: CASRVRRSYNEQFF. This rearrangement joins TRBV2 to TRBJ2-1; D is unclear. The CDR3 spans 14 residues. The V gene lost 6 bases and the J gene lost 4 bases, with 13 bases spanning the gap. Germline CDR1 is SNHLY and CDR2 is FYNNEI.